Each of the 19 T cell receptor delta chains below was sequenced from the same sample in a study of γδ T cells in repeated Plasmodium falciparum infection. TCRdb re-called the multiplex PCR reads via CATT. Of roughly 86,000 delta-chain clones in the sample, 1.4% were seen once. Bulk repertoires came from Vgamma9/Vdelta2+ or Vdelta2-negative gammadelta T cells flow-sorted from PBMC. Sequenced: gamma-delta T cells from blood. These receptors were obtained from a pool of human donors (malaria-infected and uninfected, not separated).

In regard to this clone: A far larger clone lies a single base away; this is likely a read error. The same CDR3 can be traced to other DNA sequences in this sample. The CDR3 DNA is TGTGCTCTCGGGGAAGGTCTCTACCGTACTGGGGGTCACCTCCCCTACACCGATAAACTCATCTTT. Translating it yields CALGEGLYRTGGHLPYTDKLIF. The chain is built from TRDV1 and TRDJ1; 8 nucleotides agree with TRDD3. The J gene, left out of TCRdb, was set here by checking the DNA against germline. The CDR3 totals 22 residues. Germline V CDR1 and CDR2: TSWWSYY, QGS.

This clone was observed a handful of times. This likely reflects a read error, since a far larger clone is one base away. The gene calls are TRDV1 and TRDJ1, with 7 bases identical to TRDD2. The J gene is not listed in TCRdb, so it was assigned here from a DNA match to germline. This CDR3 comprises 18 residues. Germline V gene data show CDR1 as TSWWSYY and CDR2 as QGS. Germline trimming cut 3 bases from V and 5 bases from J; bases unmatched to any gene: 18. The CDR3 spells CALGDRPSSNLQGDKLIF. The CDR3 coding sequence is TGTGCTCTTGGGGATAGGCCTTCCTCGAACCTTCAGGGAGATAAACTCATCTTT.

This clone was counted only a few times. A far larger clone is one nucleotide away, so this likely arose from a read error. The same CDR3 arises from other DNA sequences in this sample as well. The chain carries TRDV2 and TRDJ1; the match to TRDD3 covers 9 bases. The J gene was missing in TCRdb and was found by matching the end of the DNA to germline. This CDR3 has 21 residues. V trimming: 0 bases; J trimming: 2 bases; junction bases outside the gene matches: 21. Germline-derived CDR1 and CDR2 are GEAIGNYY and EKD. The CDR3 DNA follows: TGTGCCTGTGACACCGTGAAGGCTAGTCCCGGGGGATACAAAGAAACCGATAAACTCATCTTT. It encodes CACDTVKASPGGYKETDKLIF.

This clone was observed a handful of times. The TCRdb protein comes from a much larger clone and disagrees with this DNA's translation at residue 3, likely due to a read error; the protein given here is derived from the DNA. J is TRDJ1 and V is TRDV1, with 13 bases fitting TRDD3. TCRdb offers no J gene call, so here the DNA was matched to germline to obtain one. CDR1 TSWWSYY and CDR2 QGS come from the germline V gene. The CDR3 is 23 residues long. This chain's CDR3 is CAPGEQPCTGGYADVLYTDKLIF. The CDR3 DNA reads as TGTGCTCCTGGGGAACAGCCTTGTACTGGGGGATACGCTGATGTGCTGTACACCGATAAACTCATCTTT.

About this clone itself: The protein TCRdb gives is from a much larger clone and does not agree with this DNA's translation at residue 8, likely a read error; the protein shown here comes from the DNA. The chain has TRDV1 and TRDJ1; 10 nucleotides line up with TRDD3. CDR1 and CDR2 from the germline V gene are TSWWSYY and QGS. Trimming cost V 2 bases and J 6 bases; bases outside gene matches: 9. CDR3 size: 16 residues. CDR3: CALGESSCTGGYKLIF. CDR3 coding DNA: TGTGCTCTTGGGGAATCCTCCTGTACTGGGGGATATAAACTCATCTTT.

Comment on this clone: A far larger clone is only one base removed, so a read error is likely. The sample contains more than one DNA sequence encoding this CDR3. The J gene is TRDJ1, the V gene TRDV1; 7 nucleotides match TRDD3. The V segment lost 1 base and the J segment 5 bases; nucleotides outside the gene matches: 19. Germline V lookup: CDR1 TSWWSYY, CDR2 QGS. CDR3 length: 19 residues. The CDR3 DNA follows: TGTGCTCTTGGGGAACGGTCTAACCCTGGGGGGTACGCGGCAGATAAACTCATCTTT. This sequence encodes CALGERSNPGGYAADKLIF.

Comments on this clone: Translating this DNA gives a protein that differs at residue 25 from the TCRdb one, which belongs to a much larger clone; a read error is likely, and the protein shown is this translation. The V gene reported is TRDV1; the J gene is uncalled; TRDD3, the table's D call, was not compared with the DNA. The CDR3 consists of 27 residues. Per germline, CDR1 TSWWSYY and CDR2 QGS. The DNA of the CDR3 is TGTGCTCTTGGGGAACTCGTGAGGCGGGGGAGATGTAAAGAGTCTCACTCTCGGCTTAAGTACACCGATAAACCCATCTTT. Protein sequence: CALGELVRRGRCKESHSRLKYTDKPIF.

This clone showed up just a few times. For this DNA, TCRdb reports the protein of a much larger clone, which diverges at residue 10, most likely from a read error; the protein presented here is translated directly from the DNA. This rearrangement joins TRDV2 to TRDJ1, with D perhaps TRDD3 (6 bases). The J gene is not listed in TCRdb, so it was assigned here from a DNA match to germline. V was trimmed by 0 bases and J by 0 bases, leaving 28 bases between them. This CDR3 is 21 amino acids long. Germline V gene lookup returns CDR1 GEAIGNYY and CDR2 EKD. DNA of the CDR3: TGTGCCTGTGACACCCTCCCTGTGGGGGGTAACCGTCCGGGAGACACCGATAAACTCATCTTT. It translates to CACDTLPVGGNRPGDTDKLIF.

On this clone: A read error likely explains why the TCRdb protein, taken from a much larger clone, differs from this DNA's translation at residue 4; the protein shown is translated from the DNA. The chain recombines TRDV3 with TRDJ1; no firm D call. CDR3 size: 12 residues. The V end was cut by 1 base, the J end by 0 bases, with 6 bases between. CDR1 is TVYSNPD and CDR2 is GDNSRS in the germline V gene (reference sequence). The CDR3 region has the DNA TGTGCCTTTATACCCTACACCGATAAACTCATCTTT. As protein: CAFIPYTDKLIF.

A few counts support this clone. A far larger clone is off by one base, so a read error is likely. This same CDR3 is encoded by further DNA sequences in the sample. The chain links TRDV1 to TRDJ1, with 8 nucleotides matching TRDD3. V gave up 3 bases and J gave up 0 bases; unmatched junction bases: 36. This CDR3 contains 26 residues. Germline assignment: CDR1 TSWWSYY and CDR2 QGS. This CDR3 is CALGELGRGLPTPWGRNLMYTDKLIF. CDR3 coding DNA: TGTGCTCTTGGGGAGCTGGGGAGGGGCCTTCCCACGCCCTGGGGGAGAAACCTGATGTACACCGATAAACTCATCTTT.

This clone was recorded many times. A read error may produce the germline difference seen at one junction end. The CDR3 DNA is TGTGCCCGTGACACCGTAGGGCGATACGCGGATCCCGATAAACTCATCTTT. Its protein is CARDTVGRYADPDKLIF. The rearrangement joins TRDV2 to TRDJ1; tentative D call: TRDD3 (6 bases). CDR1 is GEAIGNYY, CDR2 EKD, per germline. The CDR3 has 17 residues.

This clone was observed a few times. TCRdb has a much larger clone's protein, which differs at residue 13 from the translation of this DNA, likely because of a read error; what is shown is the protein translated from the DNA. This chain uses TRDV2 with TRDJ1; 9 nucleotides line up with TRDD3. There are 21 residues in the CDR3. Germline V CDR1 and CDR2: GEAIGNYY, EKD. V shed 1 base, J shed 2 bases, and the junction held 22 bases outside the gene matches. CDR3 amino acids: CACDTLLGDNRPRWGTDKLIF. Here the CDR3 DNA reads TGTGCCTGTGACACTCTACTGGGGGACAACCGGCCCAGGTGGGGGACCGATAAACTCATCTTT.

This clone has only a few counts. The mismatch at residue 5 between this DNA's translation and the TCRdb protein of a much larger clone likely reflects a read error; the protein shown is translated from the DNA. The V gene is TRDV1, the J gene TRDJ1, with D unresolved. The J gene was missing in TCRdb and was found by matching the end of the DNA to germline. Germline loops: CDR1 TSWWSYY, CDR2 QGS. V lost 4 bases and J lost 0, with 24 bases in between. This CDR3 is built from 19 residues. CDR3 DNA: TGTGCTCTTGGGGGACTATGGCTACAGGGAGTGGGTTACACCGATAAACTCATCTTT. Residues: CALGGLWLQGVGYTDKLIF.

This clone was found many times. Within the sample, other DNA sequences also encode this same CDR3. The genes are TRDV1 and TRDJ1; D possibly matches TRDD2 or TRDD3 (9 bases each). V lost 3 bases and J 0 bases, leaving 29 bases between the germline ends. The CDR3 spans 21 residues. The germline CDR1 and CDR2 sequences are TSWWSYY and QGS. This chain's CDR3 is CALGDPGWPSYWGSHTDKLIF. For the CDR3, the DNA is TGTGCTCTTGGGGACCCCGGGTGGCCTTCCTACTGGGGGAGCCACACCGATAAACTCATCTTT.

This clone occurred a few times. The protein recorded in TCRdb matches a much larger clone and deviates from this DNA's translation at residue 9, suggesting a read error; the protein here is obtained by translating the DNA. The genes are TRDV1 and TRDJ1, with 13 nucleotides matching TRDD3. The J gene comes from matching the DNA to germline here; TCRdb lacks it. The J segment lost 2 bases and the V segment lost 4 bases, leaving 22 bases of the junction unmatched. The CDR3 runs to 22 residues. CDR1 is TSWWSYY and CDR2 is QGS in the germline V gene. DNA of the CDR3: TGTGCTCTTGGGGTACCCTTCCTCCCGATCAGTTACTGGGGGATACGGACCGATAAACTCATCTTT. The encoded protein is CALGVPFLPISYWGIRTDKLIF.

As concerns this clone: TCRdb pairs this DNA with a much larger clone's protein that differs at residue 7, likely a read error; the protein shown was translated from the DNA. The chain uses TRDV1 and TRDJ1; D remains unclear. Matching the DNA to germline supplied the J gene, which TCRdb does not give. Trimming pared 6 bases from V and 0 bases from J, leaving 26 bases between. This CDR3 has 19 residues. Germline V gene data show CDR1 as TSWWSYY and CDR2 as QGS. The CDR3 DNA sequence: TGTGCTCTTGGTCGTCCCCCTGTCGGGACCAAACCTTACACCGATAAACTCATCTTT. Translated: CALGRPPVGTKPYTDKLIF.

On this clone itself: This is likely an artifact of a read error, given a far larger clone one base away. Other DNA sequences in the sample encode the same CDR3. This chain joins TRDV1 and TRDJ1; 11 nucleotides agree with TRDD3. This CDR3 comprises 18 residues. CDR1 TSWWSYY and CDR2 QGS come from the germline V gene. This CDR3 reads CALWEPGLLGDKTDKLIF. As DNA, the CDR3 is TGTGCTCTTTGGGAACCCGGCTTACTGGGGGATAAGACCGATAAACTCATCTTT.

This clone occurred a few times. A far bigger clonotype differs at one base, so this is likely a read error. The same CDR3 also results from other DNA sequences found in this sample. This chain connects TRDV2 to TRDJ1, with TRDD3 matching 10 bases. TCRdb gives no J gene; it was assigned here by matching the DNA to germline. Germline V gene lookup returns CDR1 GEAIGNYY and CDR2 EKD. The CDR3 is made up of 19 amino acids. The CDR3 protein is CACDTVGDTGGFDTDKLIF. CDR3 coding DNA: TGTGCTTGTGACACGGTGGGGGATACTGGGGGATTTGACACCGATAAACTCATCTTT.

About this clone: A read error likely explains this, since a far larger clone differs by one base. In the same sample, other DNA sequences code for this CDR3. The rearrangement uses TRDV1 and TRDJ1; 12 nucleotides match TRDD3. The J gene comes from matching the DNA to germline here; TCRdb lacks it. Germline-derived CDR1 and CDR2 are TSWWSYY and QGS. The CDR3 totals 21 residues. The J segment lost 4 bases and the V segment lost 0 bases, leaving 18 bases of the junction unmatched. The CDR3 spells CALGELGIPTGLGDTVDKLIF. CDR3 sequence (DNA): TGTGCTCTTGGGGAACTCGGGATTCCTACGGGACTGGGGGATACAGTCGATAAACTCATCTTT.